This section outlines one T cell receptor (beta chain) sequence together with its context. Its antigen is not identified. TCRdb's copy holds only in-frame clones and misses some; the assay was immunoSEQ multiplex PCR. The sample has some 240,000 clones; 84% are singletons. The data stem from a study of Tregs in tolerant kidney transplant recipients. Findings and caveats of the study: Expanding Tregs on activated donor B cells appeared to best identify donor-specific TCRbeta clones.

Unstimulated Tregs (CD4+CD25+CD127-) and CD4+CD25- non-Tregs were sorted from PBMCs. This CDR3 has 15 amino acids. V gave up 5 bases and J gave up 5 bases; unmatched junction bases: 6. The germline CDR1 and CDR2 sequences are LNHDA and SQIVND (reference sequence). This clonotype originated in a human donor in good health. The chain links TRBV19 to TRBJ2-1; 10 bases fit TRBD2. Source material: CD4+ T cells from blood. The CDR3 spells CASSPRSGRDNEQFF. CDR3 nucleotides: TGTGCCAGTAGTCCCCGCAGCGGGAGGGACAATGAGCAGTTCTTC.